Shown below are 10 T cell receptor beta chains from a single sample sequenced in a study of identical twins. TCRdb passed the 5' RACE reads through MiXCR, listing each CDR3 protein once. In the table there are 690,000 or so distinct CDR3 sequences, approximately 6.1% of which are singletons. The sample was naive T cells sorted from blood. The receptors derive from a man between 18 and 29 years old in good health.

This clonotype was seen a few times. This chain uses TRBV3-1 with TRBJ1-1; no clear D. Germline-derived CDR1 and CDR2 are LGHDT and YNNKEL (reference sequence). V was trimmed by 1 base and J by 5 bases, leaving 5 bases between them. The CDR3 has 12 residues. The CDR3 spells CASSQAFTEAFF. Here the CDR3 DNA reads TGTGCCAGCAGCCAAGCTTTTACTGAAGCTTTCTTT.

The J gene is TRBJ1-1, the V gene TRBV2, with unresolved D. CDR1 and CDR2 from the germline V gene are SNHLY and FYNNEI. This CDR3 is 15 amino acids long. V dropped 6 bases and J dropped 0 bases, with 14 bases sitting between them. CDR3 sequence reads: CASSDIGVMNTEAFF. In DNA, the CDR3 is TGTGCCAGCAGCGACATCGGGGTTATGAACACTGAAGCTTTCTTT.

In this sample, this clonotype turned up many times. The chain has TRBV10-3 and TRBJ2-1, with a tentative D call TRBD1 (6 bases). The CDR3 is made up of 14 amino acids. V was cut by 2 bases and J by 4 bases, with 9 bases left in between. Germline V lookup: CDR1 ENHRY, CDR2 SYGVKD. Here the CDR3 DNA reads TGTGCCATCAGTGAGGTGGACAGTTACAATGAGCAGTTCTTC. Amino acids: CAISEVDSYNEQFF.

In its sample, this clonotype was seen a few times. CDR3: CSADGPGLAGGGTDTQYF. The CDR3 DNA reads TGCAGTGCAGATGGGCCTGGACTAGCGGGAGGAGGCACAGATACGCAGTATTTT. The J gene is TRBJ2-3, the V gene TRBV20-1, with 14 bases matching TRBD2. Trimming took 6 bases from V and 1 from J; bases not matched to a gene: 12. This CDR3 contains 18 residues. Germline loops: CDR1 DFQATT, CDR2 SNEGSKA (reference sequence).

The chain joins TRBV12-3 or TRBV12-4 to TRBJ2-1, with 10 bases aligning to TRBD2. Germline trimming cut 7 bases from V and 4 bases from J; bases unmatched to any gene: 7. The CDR3 loop spans 15 amino acids. CDR3 bases: TGTGCCAGCAACTTAGCGGGAGGCCCTTACAATGAGCAGTTCTTC. It is translated as CASNLAGGPYNEQFF.

This clonotype was seen a handful of times. This sequence joins TRBV7-2 and TRBJ2-3; D is unclear. The germline gives CDR1 SGHTA, CDR2 FQGNSA. V was trimmed by 3 bases and J by 2 bases, leaving 9 bases between them. The CDR3 length is 14 residues. The CDR3 sequence is CASSFGPFTDTQYF. For the CDR3, the DNA is TGTGCCAGCAGCTTCGGTCCGTTCACAGATACGCAGTATTTT.

A few counts support this clonotype. The chain joins TRBV18 to TRBJ2-1, with D maybe TRBD2 (6 bases). The CDR3 runs to 13 residues. Trimming removed 3 bases from V and 8 bases from J, with 11 bases in between. Germline V gene lookup returns CDR1 KGHSH and CDR2 LQKENI. The CDR3 spells CASSPRGTDEQFF. Here the CDR3 DNA reads TGTGCCAGCTCACCGCGCGGGACCGATGAGCAGTTCTTC.

V gene TRBV9 combines with J gene TRBJ2-7, with D possibly being TRBD1 (5 bases). V was cut by 0 bases and J by 5 bases, with 15 bases left in between. Germline CDR1 reads SGDLS; CDR2 reads YYNGEE. The CDR3 runs to 15 residues. As DNA, the CDR3 is TGTGCCAGCAGCGTAGGGCTTGGGGCACCCGACGAGCAGTACTTC. Protein sequence: CASSVGLGAPDEQYF.

This clonotype turned up a few times. The chain recombines TRBV7-9 with TRBJ2-2; the D gene is possibly TRBD1 (6 bases). This CDR3 is built from 17 residues. Looked up from germline, CDR1 is SEHNR and CDR2 is FQNEAQ (reference sequence). Trimming removed 6 bases from V and 5 bases from J, with 22 bases in between. CDR3 region: CASRLPIGQGRTGELFF. As DNA, the CDR3 is TGTGCCAGCAGACTCCCCATCGGGCAGGGGAGAACCGGGGAGCTGTTTTTT.

This clonotype was observed many times. The chain has TRBV11-3 and TRBJ2-1; 7 nucleotides match TRBD2. CDR3 length: 14 residues. CDR1 SGHNT and CDR2 YENEEA come from the germline V gene. V lost 0 bases, J lost 8 bases, and 4 bases stayed unmatched. The CDR3 DNA reads as TGTGCCAGCAGCTTAGATCCGACTAGCCATGAGCAGTTCTTC. Its protein product is CASSLDPTSHEQFF.